The 18 T cell receptor beta chains listed next were all sequenced from one sample in a study of OX40 agonist ivuxolimab in advanced cancers. The repertoire was sequenced with immunoSEQ multiplex PCR; TCRdb's copy has only in-frame clones and lacks some. The table shows tens of thousands of clones, with 70% to 90% occurring only once. Specimen: CD4+ or CD8+ T cells sorted from blood, collected in a trial of the OX40 agonist ivuxolimab. The receptors stem from an adult with an advanced solid tumor such as melanoma, head and neck, liver or kidney cancer.

The J gene is TRBJ2-7, the V gene TRBV27; no clear D gene. Trimming took off 0 bases at V and 2 bases at J, with 11 bases between the two ends. Germline CDR1 is MNHEY and CDR2 is SMNVEV (reference sequence). CDR3 length equals 15 residues. CDR3: CASSLSPYGAYEQYF. In nucleotides, the CDR3 is TGTGCCAGCAGTTTATCCCCTTACGGCGCCTACGAGCAGTACTTC.

The rearrangement links TRBV11-1 to TRBJ2-1; D uncertain. The CDR3 runs to 13 residues. Germline V lookup: CDR1 SGHAT, CDR2 FQDESV (reference sequence). Trimming removed 2 bases at V and 6 bases at J, with 8 bases between. The CDR3 loop is CASSLMAVNEQFF. The CDR3 bases are TGTGCCAGCAGCTTAATGGCCGTCAATGAGCAGTTCTTC.

The chain links TRBV5-5 to TRBJ2-3; D is possibly TRBD2 (6 bases). Trimming removed 3 bases from V and 6 bases from J, with 20 bases in between. Germline V CDR1 and CDR2: SGHKS, YYEKEE (reference sequence). This CDR3 has 16 residues. CDR3 sequence reads: CASSYPGDSWVDTQYF. The DNA for the CDR3 is TGTGCCAGCAGCTACCCGGGGGATAGTTGGGTTGATACGCAGTATTTT.

This chain uses TRBV27 with TRBJ2-2; 9 nucleotides line up with TRBD2. Germline CDR1 is MNHEY and CDR2 is SMNVEV (reference sequence). The CDR3 has 17 amino acids. Germline trimming cut 2 bases from V and 5 bases from J; bases unmatched to any gene: 9. The CDR3 bases are TGTGCCAGCAGTTTAAATTACCTAGCGGGATTTACCGGGGAGCTGTTTTTT. It translates to CASSLNYLAGFTGELFF.

The chain carries TRBV7-9 and TRBJ1-4; unclear D gene. The V end was cut by 5 bases, the J end by 5 bases, with 24 bases between. The CDR3 covers 18 residues. Per germline, CDR1 SEHNR and CDR2 FQNEAQ (reference sequence). Written as DNA, the CDR3 is TGTGCCAGCAGCCCAATCCTAACAGTCGCCATCGCGAATGAAAAACTGTTTTTT. Amino acid sequence: CASSPILTVAIANEKLFF.

V and J are TRBV7-9 and TRBJ2-2, with 7 bases lining up with TRBD1. Germline-derived CDR1 and CDR2 are SEHNR and FQNEAQ (reference sequence). This CDR3 region has 16 residues. V was clipped by 4 bases and J by 0 bases; unmatched bases: 5. The CDR3 DNA follows: TGTGCCAGCAGCTCTCCAGGGGGAGCGAACACCGGGGAGCTGTTTTTT. Encoded protein: CASSSPGGANTGELFF. Combining the CDR3 with reference TRBV7-9 and TRBJ2-2 gives the whole variable domain DTGVSQNPRHKITKRGQNVTFRCDPISEHNRLYWYRQTLGQGPEFLTYFQNEAQLEKSRLLSDRFSAERPKGSFSTLEIQRTEQGDSAMYLCASSSPGGANTGELFFGEGSRLTVL.

Remarks on this clone: The junction departs from germline at one end; a sequencing error may be responsible. This chain joins TRBV7-7 and TRBJ1-4; no clear D. Per germline, CDR1 SSHAT and CDR2 FNYEAQ (reference sequence). The length of the CDR3 is 15 residues. This CDR3 reads CASSLTMGSGEKLFF. DNA of the CDR3: TGTGCTAGCAGCTTAACGATGGGGTCTGGTGAAAAACTGTTTTTT. Based on the CDR3 plus reference TRBV7-7 and TRBJ1-4, the full variable domain is GAGVSQSPRYKVTKRGQDVTLRCDPISSHATLYWYQQALGQGPEFLTYFNYEAQPDKSGLPSDRFSAERPEGSISTLTIQRTEQRDSAMYRCASSLTMGSGEKLFFGSGTQLSVL.

Here the CDR3 reads CASSILAGDLNEQFF. CDR3 nucleotides: TGTGCCAGTAGTATTCTAGCGGGAGATTTGAATGAGCAGTTCTTC. This chain connects TRBV19 to TRBJ2-1, with 10 bases that match TRBD2. The CDR3 loop spans 15 amino acids. Unmatched junction bases numbered 6, after V lost 3 bases and J lost 7 bases. The germline CDR1 and CDR2 sequences are LNHDA and SQIVND (reference sequence).

The chain carries TRBV5-5 and TRBJ1-3; D possibly corresponds to TRBD1 (5 bases). The germline V and J ends were trimmed by 6 bases and 4 bases, with 14 bases remaining between them. Germline-derived CDR1 and CDR2 are SGHKS and YYEKEE (reference sequence). There are 14 residues in the CDR3. The CDR3 spells CASTPEGWGNTIYF. In DNA, the CDR3 is TGTGCCAGCACCCCCGAGGGGTGGGGAAACACCATATATTTT.

The chain is built from TRBV7-8 and TRBJ1-5; tentatively, D is TRBD1 (5 bases). This CDR3 is built from 12 residues. V lost 3 bases, J lost 6 bases, and 6 bases lay in between. The germline V gene has CDR1 SGHVS and CDR2 FQNEAQ. The CDR3 protein is CASSLGGQPQHF. CDR3 DNA sequence: TGTGCCAGCAGCTTGGGGGGTCAGCCCCAGCATTTT. The variable domain in full, with the rest retrieved from reference TRBV7-8 and TRBJ1-5, is GAGVSQSPRYKVAKRGQDVALRCDPISGHVSLFWYQQALGQGPEFLTYFQNEAQLDKSGLPSDRFFAERPEGSVSTLKIQRTQQEDSAVYLCASSLGGQPQHFGDGTRLSIL.

The chain combines TRBV13 with TRBJ2-5; 8 positions agree with TRBD1. This CDR3 region has 16 residues. Germline V gives CDR1 PRHDT, CDR2 FYEKMQ (reference sequence). Trimming cost V 4 bases and J 4 bases; bases outside gene matches: 11. As DNA, the CDR3 is TGTGCCAGCAGCTCCTTGGACAGGGAAGGAGGAGAGACCCAGTACTTC. Protein: CASSSLDREGGETQYF.

This sequence joins TRBV7-6 and TRBJ2-3; the D gene is possibly TRBD2 (6 bases). There are 14 residues in the CDR3. CDR1 is SGHVS and CDR2 is FNYEAQ in the germline V gene. Trimming took 5 bases from V and 4 from J, leaving 13 bases between them. The CDR3 reads CASSAEAGPDTQYF. CDR3 coding DNA: TGTGCCAGCAGCGCGGAGGCGGGACCAGATACGCAGTATTTT.

The chain combines TRBV7-2 with TRBJ2-7; 7 bases are shared with TRBD1. The CDR3 contains 16 residues. V lost 0 bases, J lost 3 bases, and 8 bases stayed unmatched. Germline CDR1 reads SGHTA; CDR2 reads FQGNSA. CDR3 residues: CASSLAWGQSYYEQYF. The CDR3 DNA sequence: TGTGCCAGCAGCTTAGCGTGGGGACAGTCGTACTACGAGCAGTACTTC.

This rearrangement joins TRBV19 to TRBJ2-1, with TRBD2 matching 8 bases. The V gene's germline CDR1 is LNHDA and CDR2 SQIVND (reference sequence). V lost 3 bases, J lost 0 bases, and 10 bases stayed unmatched. The CDR3 contains 18 residues. The CDR3 sequence is CASSIRVGGRSSYNEQFF. The CDR3 DNA is TGTGCCAGTAGTATTAGGGTCGGCGGGAGGAGCTCCTACAATGAGCAGTTCTTC. Full variable domain (rest looked up from reference TRBV19 and TRBJ2-1): DGGITQSPKYLFRKEGQNVTLSCEQNLNHDAMYWYRQDPGQGLRLIYYSQIVNDFQKGDIAEGYSVSREKKESFPLTVTSAQKNPTAFYLCASSIRVGGRSSYNEQFFGPGTRLTVL.

V and J are TRBV13 and TRBJ2-5; 8 bases are shared with TRBD1. The V and J ends lost 1 base and 5 bases, in that order; junction bases with no gene match: 9. Germline CDR1 reads PRHDT; CDR2 reads FYEKMQ (reference sequence). This CDR3 region has 16 residues. The CDR3 sequence is CASSLVGTGGLETQYF. The CDR3 DNA sequence: TGTGCCAGCAGCTTAGTTGGCACAGGGGGACTGGAGACCCAGTACTTC.

Comment on this clone: Other nucleotide sequences in the sample specify the same CDR3. In DNA form, the CDR3 reads TGCGCCAGCAGCTTTCGGACTAGCGGGATTACAGATACGCAGTATTTT. Its protein is CASSFRTSGITDTQYF. J is TRBJ2-3 and V is TRBV5-1, with 12 bases matching TRBD2. The V gene end was trimmed by 2 bases and the J gene end by 3 bases; junction bases not matched to a gene: 4. The CDR3 loop spans 16 amino acids. Germline CDR1 reads SGHRS; CDR2 reads YFSETQ.

In this sample, this clone turned up once. The chain has TRBV5-5 and TRBJ1-5; D is ambiguous. Trimming took off 2 bases at V and 6 bases at J, with 12 bases between the two ends. CDR3 length: 14 residues. The germline V gene has CDR1 SGHKS and CDR2 YYEKEE (reference sequence). Here the CDR3 DNA reads TGTGCCAGCAGCTTCGCTCCGGGCAGTCAGCCCCAGCATTTT. Its translation is CASSFAPGSQPQHF.

This rearrangement joins TRBV19 to TRBJ2-1, with 9 bases lining up with TRBD2. Per germline, CDR1 LNHDA and CDR2 SQIVND (reference sequence). The V gene end was trimmed by 3 bases and the J gene end by 7 bases; junction bases not matched to a gene: 7. This CDR3 is 15 amino acids long. CDR3 bases: TGTGCCAGTAGTATGAAACCGGGACTAGCTAATGAGCAGTTCTTC. As protein: CASSMKPGLANEQFF.